This TCR beta chain was found in a study of blood T cell repertoires in COVID-19. Across the study: Sources were T cells, B-cell-depleted T cells, or PBMCs; the material itself was cDNA or gDNA.

Seattle researchers signed up patients amid active infection and tracked them longitudinally. Looked up from germline, CDR1 is MDHEN and CDR2 is SYDVKM. Between the trimmed V and J ends, which lost 3 bases and 5 bases, there was a span of 14 bases. This CDR3 spans 14 amino acids. Sequencing used immunoSEQ multiplex PCR; TCRdb keeps in-frame clones, though not all of them. The table has approximately 100,000 clones, 80% to 90% seen once. The sequenced material came from peripheral blood. V is TRBV28 and J is TRBJ2-7; D might be TRBD2 (5 bases). The receptor comes from a human donor with COVID-19, enrolled during active disease. The donor label of this sample is uncertain. CDR3 residues: CASSFIGRGNEQYF. Written as DNA, the CDR3 is TGTGCCAGCAGTTTCATAGGGAGAGGCAACGAGCAGTACTTC.